Listed below are T cell receptor beta chains from one sample, sequenced in a study of shared clonotypes between healthy human individuals. Sequenced by immunoSEQ multiplex PCR; TCRdb stores in-frame clones only, minus some. The data show approximately 330,000 clones, with more than 60% seen just once and 10% held by the top ten. Sequenced input: memory CD4+ T cells sorted from blood. The source of these receptors is a man aged 25 to 40 in good health. The CDR3 runs from the conserved cysteine through the conserved F or W. Fields, in order: J gene, D gene, clone size, V gene, CDR3 DNA, CDR3 protein. A D gene is named only where the DNA matches it firmly. Size is omitted from some rows. Given values are once, few, many or a class for expanded clones.

TRBJ2-1 | - | - | TRBV7-9 | TGTGCCAGAGGCAGGGCCTATGACGATGAGCAGTTCTTC | CARGRAYDDEQFF
TRBJ1-5 | - | - | TRBV15 | TGTGCCACCAGCCCAGCGGGGCTTGATCAGCCCCAGCATTTT | CATSPAGLDQPQHF
TRBJ2-3 | TRBD1 | - | TRBV29-1 | TGCAGCGTGGTCCCCGGGACAGCTCGTACGCAGTATTTT | CSVVPGTARTQYF
TRBJ2-7 | TRBD1 | - | TRBV15 | TGTGCCACCAGCAGAGACCCGACAGGGGGAAACGAGCAGTACTTC | CATSRDPTGGNEQYF
TRBJ1-1 | - | many | TRBV6-6 | TGTGCCAGCAGTTACTCTGGCTCGCGGCACATTGAAGCTTTCTTT | CASSYSGSRHIEAFF
TRBJ1-1 | - | - | TRBV11-3 | TGTGCCAGCAGCTTAGGGGGGCCGATGAACACTGAAGCTTTCTTT | CASSLGGPMNTEAFF
TRBJ2-7 | - | - | TRBV5-1 | TGCGCCAGCAGCTTGGCAGGGGTTCAGTACGAGCAGTACTTC | CASSLAGVQYEQYF
TRBJ2-7 | - | - | TRBV21-1 | TGTGCCAGGCCAAACAGGGGGCCCTACGAGCAGTACTTC | CARPNRGPYEQYF
TRBJ1-5 | - | - | TRBV4-1 | TGCGCCAGCAGCCAAGACAGAAACAATCAGCCCCAGCATTTT | CASSQDRNNQPQHF
TRBJ1-1 | - | - | TRBV5-1 | TGCGCCAGCAGCTTGATGGCGAACACTGAAGCTTTCTTT | CASSLMANTEAFF
TRBJ2-1 | TRBD2 | - | TRBV10-1 | TGCGCCAGCAGTGACGGCCTAGCGGGATACTATCAGCAGTTCTTC | CASSDGLAGYYQQFF
TRBJ2-2 | TRBD1 | - | TRBV18 | TGTGCCAGCTCACCAGGGACAGGGGTTTCGGCCGGGGAGCTGTTTTTT | CASSPGTGVSAGELFF
TRBJ1-4 | - | - | TRBV6-6 | TGTGCCAGCAGTTCCACCCAGGGGTTGGCTGAAAAACTGTTTTTT | CASSSTQGLAEKLFF
TRBJ1-2 | - | - | TRBV7-9 | TGTGCCAGCAGCTTAGAGGAGAGGGGCTACACCTTC | CASSLEERGYTF
TRBJ2-5 | - | - | TRBV15 | TGTGCCACCAGCGGAAGACAGGCCGCGGAGACCCAGTACTTC | CATSGRQAAETQYF
TRBJ2-7 | TRBD2 | - | TRBV11-3 | TGTGCCAGCAGCCCGAGCGGGACCGCCTCCTACGAGCAGTACTTC | CASSPSGTASYEQYF
TRBJ2-3 | - | - | TRBV6-1 | TGTGCCAGCAGTATAAAAATTTCTGATACGCAGTATTTT | CASSIKISDTQYF
TRBJ1-1 | - | - | TRBV10-3 | TGTGCCATCAGGGACAGTTCTGAAGCTTTCTTT | CAIRDSSEAFF
TRBJ1-5 | - | - | TRBV18 | TGTGCCAGCTCACCACATGTCAATCAGCCCCAGCATTTT | CASSPHVNQPQHF
TRBJ2-1 | TRBD2 | many | TRBV29-1 | TGCAGCGTCCGGACTAGCGGGAGGTTTTTTGATGAGCAGTTCTTC | CSVRTSGRFFDEQFF